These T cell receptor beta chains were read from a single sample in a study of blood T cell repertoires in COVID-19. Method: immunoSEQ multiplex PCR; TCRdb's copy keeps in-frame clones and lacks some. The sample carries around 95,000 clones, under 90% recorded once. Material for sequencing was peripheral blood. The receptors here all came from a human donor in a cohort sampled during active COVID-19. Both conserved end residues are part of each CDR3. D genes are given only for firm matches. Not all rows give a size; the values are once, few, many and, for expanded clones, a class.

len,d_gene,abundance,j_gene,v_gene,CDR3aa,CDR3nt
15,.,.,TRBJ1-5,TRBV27,CATKGGTKSNQPQHF,TGTGCCACCAAAGGAGGGACGAAATCCAATCAGCCCCAGCATTTT
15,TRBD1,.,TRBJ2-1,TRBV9,CASSALTGGYNEQFF,TGTGCCAGCAGCGCGTTGACAGGGGGCTACAATGAGCAGTTCTTC
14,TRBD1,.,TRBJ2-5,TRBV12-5,CASGLTGGRETQYF,TGTGCTAGTGGTCTGACAGGGGGTAGAGAGACCCAGTACTTC
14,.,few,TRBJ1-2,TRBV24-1,CATSDPTSNYGYTF,TGTGCCACCAGTGACCCTACTTCTAACTATGGCTACACCTTC
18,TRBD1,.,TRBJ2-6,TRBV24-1,CATSDHARGITGANVLTF,TGTGCCACCAGTGATCATGCCAGGGGGATAACTGGGGCCAACGTCCTGACTTTC
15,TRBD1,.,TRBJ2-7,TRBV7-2,CASSLDRALSYEQYF,TGTGCCAGCAGTTTGGACAGGGCCTTGTCATACGAGCAGTACTTC
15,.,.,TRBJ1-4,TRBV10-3,CAISGSVATNEKLFF,TGTGCCATCAGTGGTTCAGTTGCAACTAATGAAAAACTGTTTTTT
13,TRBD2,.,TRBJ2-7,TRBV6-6,CASSWGTSPEQYF,TGTGCCAGCAGTTGGGGGACTAGCCCCGAGCAGTACTTC
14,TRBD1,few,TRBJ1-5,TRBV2,CASSGQGSNQPQHF,TGTGCCAGCAGTGGACAGGGTAGCAATCAGCCCCAGCATTTT
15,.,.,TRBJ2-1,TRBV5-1,CASSLLQVTYNEQFF,TGCGCCAGCAGCTTGCTTCAGGTGACATACAATGAGCAGTTCTTC
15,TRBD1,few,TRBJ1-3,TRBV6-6,CASSVGDSSGNTIYF,TGTGCCAGCAGTGTCGGGGACAGCTCTGGAAACACCATATATTTT
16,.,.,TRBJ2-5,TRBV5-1,CASVITGGNPRETQYF,TGCGCCAGCGTTATAACGGGGGGCAACCCCAGGGAGACCCAGTACTTC
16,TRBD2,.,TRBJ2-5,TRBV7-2,CASSLVVGGNQETQYF,TGTGCCAGCAGCTTAGTTGTCGGGGGGAACCAAGAGACCCAGTACTTC
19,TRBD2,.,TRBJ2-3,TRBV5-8,CASSSEGGTSGWFTDTQYF,TGTGCCAGCAGCTCGGAGGGCGGGACTAGCGGTTGGTTCACAGATACGCAGTATTTT
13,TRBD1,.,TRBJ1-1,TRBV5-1,CASSPGQGTEAFF,TGCGCCAGCAGCCCTGGACAGGGCACTGAAGCTTTCTTT
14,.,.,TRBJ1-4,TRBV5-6,CASSLVDLQEKLFF,TGTGCCAGCAGCTTGGTCGATTTACAGGAAAAACTGTTTTTT
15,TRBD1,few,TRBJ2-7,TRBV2,CASSPGTGSPYEQYF,TGTGCCAGCAGTCCCGGGACAGGGAGTCCCTACGAGCAGTACTTC
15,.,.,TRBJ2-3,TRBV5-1,CASSRTSPLTDTQYF,TGCGCCAGCAGTCGTACTAGCCCCCTCACAGATACGCAGTATTTT
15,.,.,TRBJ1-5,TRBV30,CAWSEITGSNQPQHF,TGTGCCTGGAGTGAAATAACAGGGAGCAATCAGCCCCAGCATTTT
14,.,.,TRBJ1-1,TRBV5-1,CASSLGRGTPEAFF,TGCGCCAGCAGCTTGGGCAGGGGTACCCCTGAAGCTTTCTTT
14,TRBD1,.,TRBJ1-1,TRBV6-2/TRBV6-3,CASSGQGVNTEAFF,TGTGCCAGCAGTGGACAGGGGGTAAACACTGAAGCTTTCTTT
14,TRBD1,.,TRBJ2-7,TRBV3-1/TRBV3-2,CASSQAGQGLEQYF,TGTGCCAGCAGCCAAGCGGGACAGGGTCTCGAGCAGTACTTC
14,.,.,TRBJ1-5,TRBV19,CASKTGISSEPQHF,TGTGCCAGTAAAACAGGAATCTCATCAGAGCCCCAGCATTTT
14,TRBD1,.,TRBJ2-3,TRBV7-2,CASSRGGPVDTQYF,TGTGCCAGCAGCAGAGGGGGCCCGGTAGATACGCAGTATTTT
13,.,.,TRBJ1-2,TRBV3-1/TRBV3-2,CASSQVKGRGYTF,TGTGCCAGCAGCCAAGTTAAGGGGCGAGGCTACACCTTC
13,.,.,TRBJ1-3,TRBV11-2,CASSLVSGNTIYF,TGTGCCAGCAGCTTAGTATCTGGAAACACCATATATTTT
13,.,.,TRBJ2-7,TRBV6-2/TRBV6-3,CASIPEDTGEQYF,TGTGCCAGCATCCCAGAGGACACCGGCGAGCAGTACTTC
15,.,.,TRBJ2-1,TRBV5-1,CASSLDPGRGNEQFF,TGCGCCAGCAGCTTGGACCCCGGCAGGGGCAATGAGCAGTTCTTC
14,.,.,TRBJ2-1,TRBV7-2,CASSRVHDAGQQFF,TGTGCCAGCAGCCGTGTACATGACGCAGGCCAGCAGTTCTTC
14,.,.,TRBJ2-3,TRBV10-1,CASSVSGPTDTQYF,TGCGCCAGCAGTGTAAGCGGGCCCACAGATACGCAGTATTTT
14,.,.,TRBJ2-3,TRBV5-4,CASSLRAGTDTQYF,TGTGCCAGCAGCTTGAGGGCGGGGACAGATACGCAGTATTTT
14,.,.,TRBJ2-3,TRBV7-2,CASSSGLDSDTQYF,TGTGCCAGCAGCTCTGGACTGGACTCAGATACGCAGTATTTT
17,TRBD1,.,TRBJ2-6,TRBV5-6,CASSSSDRDSGANVLTF,TGTGCCAGCAGCTCAAGTGACAGGGACTCTGGGGCCAACGTCCTGACTTTC
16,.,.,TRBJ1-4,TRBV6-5,CASSYRGGRSNEKLFF,TGTGCCAGCAGTTACAGGGGTGGTAGATCTAATGAAAAACTGTTTTTT
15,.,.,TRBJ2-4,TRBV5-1,CASSLAPTSGNIQYF,TGCGCCAGCAGCTTGGCCCCGACGTCGGGAAACATTCAGTACTTC
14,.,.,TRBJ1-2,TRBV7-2,CASSLGQVNYGYTF,TGTGCCAGCAGCTTAGGGCAAGTTAACTATGGCTACACCTTC
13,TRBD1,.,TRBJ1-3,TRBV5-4,CAGKTGVGNTIYF,TGTGCCGGAAAGACAGGGGTTGGAAACACCATATATTTT
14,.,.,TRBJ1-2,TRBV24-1,CATSGTPPNYGYTF,TGTGCCACCAGCGGGACACCTCCTAACTATGGCTACACCTTC
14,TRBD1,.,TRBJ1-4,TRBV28,CASRSGQGAEKLFF,TGTGCCAGCAGATCGGGACAGGGGGCGGAAAAACTGTTTTTT
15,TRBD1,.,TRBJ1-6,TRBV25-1,CASSVNRGYNSPLHF,TGTGCCAGCAGTGTAAACAGGGGTTATAATTCACCCCTCCACTTT
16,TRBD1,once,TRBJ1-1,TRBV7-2,CASSPGQGKGGDEAFF,TGTGCCAGCAGCCCGGGACAGGGTAAGGGGGGCGATGAAGCTTTCTTT
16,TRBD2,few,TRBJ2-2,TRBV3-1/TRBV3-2,CASSQVAGGPTGELFF,TGTGCCAGCAGCCAAGTAGCGGGAGGGCCCACCGGGGAGCTGTTTTTT
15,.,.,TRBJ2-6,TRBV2,CAANQGTSGANVLTF,TGTGCCGCCAATCAGGGGACCTCTGGGGCCAACGTCCTGACTTTC
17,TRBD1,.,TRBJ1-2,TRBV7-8,CASSLKYPDRVDYGYTF,TGTGCCAGCAGCTTAAAATATCCGGACAGGGTGGACTATGGCTACACCTTC
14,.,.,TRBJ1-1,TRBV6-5,CASRKGLMNTEAFF,TGTGCCAGCAGGAAGGGACTGATGAACACTGAAGCTTTCTTT